Following are 14 T cell receptor beta chains from one sample sequenced in a study of blood T cell repertoires in COVID-19. Clones were read by immunoSEQ multiplex PCR, and TCRdb kept only the in-frame ones, dropping some. Among 410,000 or so clones listed, 75% to 90% were seen once. The specimen sequenced was peripheral blood. These receptors were collected from a woman in her forties with COVID-19, enrolled during active disease.

CDR3 sequence: CASKWRERGQETQYF. CDR3 nucleotides: TGTGCCAGCAAGTGGCGGGAGAGAGGGCAAGAGACCCAGTACTTC. This chain uses TRBV6-5 with TRBJ2-5, with 7 bases fitting TRBD2. The CDR3 contains 15 residues. Trimming took 7 bases from V and 2 from J; bases not matched to a gene: 10. CDR1 is MNHEY and CDR2 is SVGAGI in the germline V gene.

The chain is built from TRBV19 and TRBJ1-5; 9 positions match TRBD1. Germline V gene sequence: CDR1 LNHDA, CDR2 SQIVND (reference sequence). The CDR3 covers 15 residues. V was pared by 6 bases and J by 2 bases, with 5 bases of the junction left unmatched. CDR3 loop: CASSQGQGGNQPQHF. As DNA, the CDR3 is TGTGCCAGTAGCCAGGGACAGGGAGGCAATCAGCCCCAGCATTTT.

The genes are TRBV9 and TRBJ1-2; 7 bases fit TRBD1. The CDR3 is 15 amino acids. Germline assignment: CDR1 SGDLS and CDR2 YYNGEE. J lost 7 bases, V lost 4 bases, and 13 bases had no gene match. The CDR3, as DNA: TGTGCCAGCAGCCTTACAGGGGACCTTTTGGGTGGCTACACCTTC. It is translated as CASSLTGDLLGGYTF.

This sequence joins TRBV27 and TRBJ2-2; D unclear. There are 13 residues in the CDR3. The V gene lost 5 bases and the J gene lost 0 bases, with 4 bases spanning the gap. CDR1 and CDR2 (germline): MNHEY, SMNVEV (reference sequence). The CDR3 region is CASSESNTGELFF. The CDR3, as DNA: TGTGCCAGCAGTGAGTCGAACACCGGGGAGCTGTTTTTT.

The chain couples TRBV10-3 to TRBJ1-1, with D perhaps TRBD1 (6 bases). Trimming shortened V by 5 bases and J by 4 bases, and 11 bases separated the two germline ends. CDR3 size: 13 residues. The germline CDR1 and CDR2 sequences are ENHRY and SYGVKD. Here the CDR3 DNA reads TGTGCCATCAGTACCACAGGGCCCACTGAAGCTTTCTTT. This encodes CAISTTGPTEAFF.

The chain carries TRBV7-2 and TRBJ2-7, with D maybe TRBD1 (6 bases). Germline assignment: CDR1 SGHTA and CDR2 FQGNSA. This CDR3 contains 15 residues. V lost 2 bases, J lost 5 bases, and 16 bases lay in between. The DNA for the CDR3 is TGTGCCAGCAGCTTATCCGTTAGCGACAGGCACGAGCAGTACTTC. Protein: CASSLSVSDRHEQYF.

The sample holds one count of this clone. The chain uses TRBV28 and TRBJ1-5, with 8 bases identical to TRBD1. The germline CDR1 and CDR2 sequences are MDHEN and SYDVKM. With 5 bases clipped from V and 12 bases from J, the junction kept 9 bases outside the gene matches. The CDR3 has 13 amino acids. The CDR3 spells CASSPQRTGHQHF. In DNA, the CDR3 is TGTGCCAGCAGTCCCCAGCGGACAGGGCACCAGCATTTT.

The chain combines TRBV7-9 with TRBJ1-5; TRBD1 matches 9 bases. Trimming cost V 5 bases and J 6 bases; bases outside gene matches: 11. The germline V gene encodes CDR1 SEHNR and CDR2 FQNEAQ (reference sequence). The CDR3 has 16 amino acids. The CDR3 DNA follows: TGTGCCAGCAGCCCGAATGGCACAGGGGGCACTCAGCCCCAGCATTTT. It yields the protein CASSPNGTGGTQPQHF.

J is TRBJ1-1 and V is TRBV5-1; perhaps TRBD1 as D (6 bases). Germline lookup yields CDR1 SGHRS and CDR2 YFSETQ. The CDR3 is made up of 15 amino acids. Trimming left V 0 bases short and J 4 bases short, with 13 bases between. CDR3 loop: CASSLAIQGVTEAFF. CDR3 coding DNA: TGCGCCAGCAGCTTGGCCATACAGGGTGTCACTGAAGCTTTCTTT.

The chain joins TRBV11-2 to TRBJ2-7, with D perhaps matching TRBD2 (6 bases). The germline V gene has CDR1 SGHAT and CDR2 FQNNGV. Trimming cost V 0 bases and J 6 bases, with 15 bases left between them. This CDR3 contains 15 residues. The chain's CDR3 is CASSLEGWTGVEQYF. The CDR3 region has the DNA TGTGCCAGCAGCTTAGAGGGTTGGACGGGAGTCGAGCAGTACTTC. Filled out from reference TRBV11-2 and TRBJ2-7, the complete variable domain reads EAGVAQSPRYKIIEKRQSVAFWCNPISGHATLYWYQQILGQGPKLLIQFQNNGVVDDSQLPKDRFSAERLKGVDSTLKIQPAKLEDSAVYLCASSLEGWTGVEQYFGPGTRLTVT.

The chain combines TRBV7-9 with TRBJ2-4; 11 bases are a match to TRBD2. The germline gives CDR1 SEHNR, CDR2 FQNEAQ (reference sequence). This CDR3 contains 16 residues. The ends lost 5 bases at V and 6 bases at J; junction bases unmatched: 9. The CDR3 DNA sequence: TGTGCCAGCAGCCCGACTAGCGGGAACGGTATAAACATTCAGTACTTC. Encoded protein: CASSPTSGNGINIQYF.

This chain links TRBV21-1 with TRBJ1-1; TRBD1, as called in the table, went unchecked against the DNA. TRBV21-1 is a known pseudogene. CDR3 length: 13 residues. The CDR3 protein is CARNTGGGTEAFF. CDR3 bases: TGTGCCAGAAACACAGGGGGCGGCACTGAAGCTTTCTTT.

For the CDR3, the DNA is TGCGCCAGCGGAATACCCCTCGGACAGGAGTATCAGCCCCAGCATTTT. Protein: CASGIPLGQEYQPQHF. J is TRBJ1-5 and V is TRBV10-1; TRBD1 aligns across 7 bases. The CDR3 spans 16 residues. The V gene end was trimmed by 8 bases and the J gene end by 5 bases; junction bases not matched to a gene: 15. Germline V gene data show CDR1 as WNHNN and CDR2 as SYGVQD (reference sequence).

The chain couples TRBV24-1 to TRBJ2-6, with TRBD2 identical over 7 bases. Germline V CDR1 and CDR2: KGHDR, SFDVKD. V gave up 11 bases and J gave up 2 bases; unmatched junction bases: 8. The CDR3 totals 15 residues. DNA of the CDR3: TGTGCCATCGGCGGGGGAAAGGCTGGGGCCAACGTCCTGACTTTC. Translated: CAIGGGKAGANVLTF.